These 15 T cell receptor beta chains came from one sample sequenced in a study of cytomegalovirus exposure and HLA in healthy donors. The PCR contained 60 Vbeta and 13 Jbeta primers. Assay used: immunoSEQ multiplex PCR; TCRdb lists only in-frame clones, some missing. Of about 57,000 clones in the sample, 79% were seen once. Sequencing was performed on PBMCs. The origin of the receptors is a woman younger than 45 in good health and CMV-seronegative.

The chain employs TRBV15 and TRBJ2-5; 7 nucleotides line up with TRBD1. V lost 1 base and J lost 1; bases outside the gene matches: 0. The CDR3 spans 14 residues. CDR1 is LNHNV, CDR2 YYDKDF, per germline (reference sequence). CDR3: CATSRGTGQETQYF. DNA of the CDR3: TGTGCCACCAGCAGAGGGACAGGCCAAGAGACCCAGTACTTC. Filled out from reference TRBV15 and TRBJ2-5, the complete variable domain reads DAMVIQNPRYQVTQFGKPVTLSCSQTLNHNVMYWYQQKSSQAPKLLFHYYDKDFNNEADTPDNFQSRRPNTSFCFLDIRSPGLGDTAMYLCATSRGTGQETQYFGPGTRLLVL.

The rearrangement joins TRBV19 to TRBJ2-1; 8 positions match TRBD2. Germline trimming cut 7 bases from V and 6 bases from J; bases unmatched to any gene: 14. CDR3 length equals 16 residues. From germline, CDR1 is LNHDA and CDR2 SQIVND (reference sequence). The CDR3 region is CASTPGFAGGLNEQFF. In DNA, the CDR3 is TGTGCCAGTACCCCCGGGTTTGCGGGAGGTCTCAATGAGCAGTTCTTC. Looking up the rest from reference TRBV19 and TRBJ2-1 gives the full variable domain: DGGITQSPKYLFRKEGQNVTLSCEQNLNHDAMYWYRQDPGQGLRLIYYSQIVNDFQKGDIAEGYSVSREKKESFPLTVTSAQKNPTAFYLCASTPGFAGGLNEQFFGPGTRLTVL.

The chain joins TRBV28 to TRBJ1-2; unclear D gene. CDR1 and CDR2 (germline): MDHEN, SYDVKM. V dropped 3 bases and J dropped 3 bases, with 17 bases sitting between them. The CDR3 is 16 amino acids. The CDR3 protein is CASSFPFEGIDYGYTF. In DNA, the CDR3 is TGTGCCAGCAGTTTCCCTTTTGAGGGAATTGACTATGGCTACACCTTC.

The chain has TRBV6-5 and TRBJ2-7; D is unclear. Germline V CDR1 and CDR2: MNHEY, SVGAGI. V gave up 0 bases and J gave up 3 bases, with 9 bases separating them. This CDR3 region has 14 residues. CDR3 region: CASSYSRQSYEQYF. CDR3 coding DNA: TGTGCCAGCAGTTACTCGAGGCAGAGCTACGAGCAGTACTTC.

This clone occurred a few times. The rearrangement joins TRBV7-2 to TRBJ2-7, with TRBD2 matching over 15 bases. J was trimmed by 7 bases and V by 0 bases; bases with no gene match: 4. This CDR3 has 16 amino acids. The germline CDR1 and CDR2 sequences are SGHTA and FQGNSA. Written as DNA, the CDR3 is TGTGCCAGCAGCTTAGCCGGACTAGCGGGAGGGGGAGAGCAGTACGTC. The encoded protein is CASSLAGLAGGGEQYV.

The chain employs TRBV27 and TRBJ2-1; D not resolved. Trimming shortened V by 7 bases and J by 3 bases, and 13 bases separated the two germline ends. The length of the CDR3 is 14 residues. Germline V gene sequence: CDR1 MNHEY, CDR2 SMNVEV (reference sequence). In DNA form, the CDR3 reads TGTGCCAGCACGTCAGAACAGCTCTACAATGAGCAGTTCTTC. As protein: CASTSEQLYNEQFF.

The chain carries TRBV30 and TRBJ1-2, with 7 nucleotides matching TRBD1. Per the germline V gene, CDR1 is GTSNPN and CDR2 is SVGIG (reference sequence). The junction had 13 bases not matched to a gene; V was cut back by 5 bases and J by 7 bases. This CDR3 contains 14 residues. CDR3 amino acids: CAWSSTGYDTGYTF. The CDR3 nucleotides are TGTGCCTGGTCCTCGACAGGGTACGACACTGGCTACACCTTC.

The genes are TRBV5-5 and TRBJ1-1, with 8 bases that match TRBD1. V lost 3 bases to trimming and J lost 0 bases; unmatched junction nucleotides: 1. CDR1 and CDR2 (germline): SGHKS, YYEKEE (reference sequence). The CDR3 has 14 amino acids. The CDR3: CASSSRGLNTEAFF. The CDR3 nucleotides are TGTGCCAGCAGCTCCAGGGGGCTGAACACTGAAGCTTTCTTT.

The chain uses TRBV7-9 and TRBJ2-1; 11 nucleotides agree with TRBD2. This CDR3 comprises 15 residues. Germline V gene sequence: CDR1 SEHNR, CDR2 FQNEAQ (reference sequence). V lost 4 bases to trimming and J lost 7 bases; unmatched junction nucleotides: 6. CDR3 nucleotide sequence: TGTGCCAGCAGCTCGGGACTAGCGGCGAGGAATGAGCAGTTCTTC. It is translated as CASSSGLAARNEQFF.

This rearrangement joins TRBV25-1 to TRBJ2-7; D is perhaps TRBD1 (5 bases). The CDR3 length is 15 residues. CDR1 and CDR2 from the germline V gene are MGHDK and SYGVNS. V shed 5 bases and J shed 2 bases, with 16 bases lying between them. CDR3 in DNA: TGTGCCAGCAGTTCGATATCAAGGGGAACCTACGAGCAGTACTTC. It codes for CASSSISRGTYEQYF.

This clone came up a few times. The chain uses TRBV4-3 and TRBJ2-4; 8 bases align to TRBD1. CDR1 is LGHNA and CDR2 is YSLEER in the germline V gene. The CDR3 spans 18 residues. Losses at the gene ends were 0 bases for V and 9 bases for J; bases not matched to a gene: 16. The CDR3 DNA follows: TGCGCCAGCAGCCAAGATAGTGGGCGCCAGGGGGCTAGGAGCATTCAGTACTTC. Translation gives CASSQDSGRQGARSIQYF.

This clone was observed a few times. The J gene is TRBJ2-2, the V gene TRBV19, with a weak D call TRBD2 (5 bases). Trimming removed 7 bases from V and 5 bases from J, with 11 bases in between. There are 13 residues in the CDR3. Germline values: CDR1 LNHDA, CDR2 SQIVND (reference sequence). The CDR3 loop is CASNEGWTGELFF. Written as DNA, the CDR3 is TGTGCCAGTAACGAGGGTTGGACCGGGGAGCTGTTTTTT.

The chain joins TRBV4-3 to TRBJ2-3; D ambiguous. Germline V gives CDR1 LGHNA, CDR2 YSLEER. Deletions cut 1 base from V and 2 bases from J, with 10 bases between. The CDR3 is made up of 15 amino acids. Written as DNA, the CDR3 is TGCGCCAGCAGCCAAGCTATTACAGACACAGATACGCAGTATTTT. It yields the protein CASSQAITDTDTQYF.

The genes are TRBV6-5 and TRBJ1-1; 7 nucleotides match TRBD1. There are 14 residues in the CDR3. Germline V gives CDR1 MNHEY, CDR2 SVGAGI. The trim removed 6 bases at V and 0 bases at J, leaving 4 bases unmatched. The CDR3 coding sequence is TGTGCCAGCAGGACAGGGATCTTGAACACTGAAGCTTTCTTT. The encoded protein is CASRTGILNTEAFF.

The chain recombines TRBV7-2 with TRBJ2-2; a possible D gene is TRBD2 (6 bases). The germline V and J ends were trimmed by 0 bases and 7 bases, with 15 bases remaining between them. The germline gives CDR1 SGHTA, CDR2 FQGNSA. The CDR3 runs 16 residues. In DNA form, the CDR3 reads TGTGCCAGCAGCTTAGCGCCTAGCGCCTTGGGCGGGGAGCTGTTTTTT. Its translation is CASSLAPSALGGELFF.